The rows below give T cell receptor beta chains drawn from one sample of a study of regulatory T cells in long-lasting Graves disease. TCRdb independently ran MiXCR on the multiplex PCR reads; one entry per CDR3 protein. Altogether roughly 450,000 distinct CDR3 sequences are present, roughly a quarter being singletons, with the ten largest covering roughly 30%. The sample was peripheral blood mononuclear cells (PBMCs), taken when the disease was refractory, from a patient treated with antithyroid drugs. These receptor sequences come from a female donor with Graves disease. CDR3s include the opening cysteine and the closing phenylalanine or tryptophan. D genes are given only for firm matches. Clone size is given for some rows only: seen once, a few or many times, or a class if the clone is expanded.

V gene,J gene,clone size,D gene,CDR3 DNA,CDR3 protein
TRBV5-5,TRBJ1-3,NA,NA,TGTGCCAGCAGCTTTTTGACAGCGTCCTCTGGAAACACCATATATTTT,CASSFLTASSGNTIYF
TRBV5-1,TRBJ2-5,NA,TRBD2,TGCGCCAGCAGCCTACAACCGGGACTAGCGGGAGAAGAGACCCAGTACTTC,CASSLQPGLAGEETQYF
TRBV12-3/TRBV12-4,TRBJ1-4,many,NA,TGTGCCAGCAGCCGGGACGGGCTCCTGGCAACTAATGAAAAACTGTTTTTT,CASSRDGLLATNEKLFF
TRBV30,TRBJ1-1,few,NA,TGTGCCTGGAGTGCCTGGGGGGGCCCGGGAAACACTGAAGCTTTCTTT,CAWSAWGGPGNTEAFF
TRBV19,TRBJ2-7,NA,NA,TGTGCCAGCCAAAACCGGCCCGGCGAGCAGTACTTC,CASQNRPGEQYF
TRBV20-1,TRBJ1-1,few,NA,TGCAGTGCTAGCTCTCCGGACAGCTGGACTGAAGCTTTCTTT,CSASSPDSWTEAFF
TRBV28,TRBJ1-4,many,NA,TGTGCCAGCAACAAACAGGGAGTCGGCGAAAAACTGTTTTTT,CASNKQGVGEKLFF
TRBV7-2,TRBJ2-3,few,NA,TGTGCCAGCTCTGCCGCAGATACGCAGTATTTT,CASSAADTQYF
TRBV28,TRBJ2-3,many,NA,TGTGCCAGCAGCCCCGACAGCACAGATACGCAGTATTTT,CASSPDSTDTQYF
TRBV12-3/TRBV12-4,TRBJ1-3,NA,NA,TGTGCCAGCACCTACTGGGTGGGCTCTGGAAACACCATATATTTT,CASTYWVGSGNTIYF
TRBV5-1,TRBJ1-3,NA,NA,TGCGCCAGCAGCTTGGCCCAGGGAGGCTCTGGAAACACCATATATTTT,CASSLAQGGSGNTIYF
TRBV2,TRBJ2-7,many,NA,TGTGCCAACAGTGAACTGTGGCAGGTGAAGCCGCCGTACTTC,CANSELWQVKPPYF
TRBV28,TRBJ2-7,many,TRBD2,TGTGCCAGCAGTTCCCCGGGGGGAGCCACCTACGAGCAGTACTTC,CASSSPGGATYEQYF
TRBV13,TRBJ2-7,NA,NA,TGTGCCAGCAGCTTAGGGCGGGTAGCCTACGAGCAGTACTTC,CASSLGRVAYEQYF
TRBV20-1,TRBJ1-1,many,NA,TGCAGTGCTTCGCGGACAACTGAAGCTTTCTTT,CSASRTTEAFF
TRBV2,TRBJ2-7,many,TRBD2,TGTGCCAGCAGTGCCGGGACTAGCCCATACGAGCAGTACTTC,CASSAGTSPYEQYF
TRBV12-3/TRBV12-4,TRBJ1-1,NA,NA,TGTGCCAGCAGTTTAAAAGAGAACACTGAAGCTCTCTTT,CASSLKENTEALF
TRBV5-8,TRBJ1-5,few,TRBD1,TGTGCCAGCAGCCTTCACGGGACAGAAAATCAGCCCCAGCATTTT,CASSLHGTENQPQHF
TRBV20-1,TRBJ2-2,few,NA,TGCAGTGCTAGAGATCGTTATACCGGGGAGCTGTTTTTT,CSARDRYTGELFF
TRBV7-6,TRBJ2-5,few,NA,TGTGCCAGCAGCTTAGCGGCAGGGACAGAGACCCAGTACTTC,CASSLAAGTETQYF
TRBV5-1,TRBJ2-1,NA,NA,TGCGCCAGCAGCTTACCATCGGGGGCGTCGAGCTCCTACAATGAGCTGTTCTTC,CASSLPSGASSSYNELFF
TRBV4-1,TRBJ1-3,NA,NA,TGCGCCAGCAGCCACGACAGAAAGATTGGAAACACCATATATTTT,CASSHDRKIGNTIYF
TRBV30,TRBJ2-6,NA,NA,TGTGCCTGGAGTGGGAGGGCCTTAACTGGGGCCAACGTCCTGACTTTC,CAWSGRALTGANVLTF
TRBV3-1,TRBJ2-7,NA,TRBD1,TGTGCCAGCAGCCAAGATCTCAGGGGGCCTACCTACGAGCAGTACTTC,CASSQDLRGPTYEQYF
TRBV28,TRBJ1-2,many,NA,TGTGCCAGCAGACAGGACAGTACTGGCTACACCTTC,CASRQDSTGYTF
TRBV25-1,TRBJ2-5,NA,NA,TGTGCCAGCAGTGAAAACGGTGTGACCCAGTACTTC,CASSENGVTQYF
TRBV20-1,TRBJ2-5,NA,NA,TGCAGTGCCACAAGAGGGCGGGGCCTCCAAGAGACCCAGTACTTC,CSATRGRGLQETQYF
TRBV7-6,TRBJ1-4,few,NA,TGTGCCAGCAGCAACCGGGGGCAAAGTAATGAAAAACTGTTTTTT,CASSNRGQSNEKLFF
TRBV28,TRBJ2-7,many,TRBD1,TGTGCCAGCAGTACCTTGACAGGGTTGGAGCAGTACTTC,CASSTLTGLEQYF
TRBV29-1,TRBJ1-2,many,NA,TGCAGCGTTGCTAGGGGCGCGGTAGGCTACACCTTC,CSVARGAVGYTF
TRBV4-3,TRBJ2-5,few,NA,TGCGCCAGCAGCCAAGATCTGGCGGGATTCGGGGAGACCCAGTACTTC,CASSQDLAGFGETQYF
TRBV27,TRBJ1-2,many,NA,TGTGCCAGCAGCACCGGGACCGCGGCGTATGGCTACACCTTC,CASSTGTAAYGYTF
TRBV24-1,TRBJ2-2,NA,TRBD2,TGTGCCACCAGAAAGCTAGCGGGGATCGGGGAGCTGTTTTTT,CATRKLAGIGELFF
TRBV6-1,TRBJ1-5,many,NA,TGTGCCAGCAGTGAAGGGCCACGCCACCAGCCCCAGCATTTT,CASSEGPRHQPQHF
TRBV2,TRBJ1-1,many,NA,TGTGCCAGCAGTCAGTTGGGCACTGAAGCTTTCTTT,CASSQLGTEAFF
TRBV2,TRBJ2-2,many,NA,TGTGCCAGCAGTCACCCCGGGGAGCTGTTTTTT,CASSHPGELFF
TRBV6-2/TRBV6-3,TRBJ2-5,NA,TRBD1,TGTGCCAGCAGTTACCGGGGACAGGGGGCGGAGACCCAGTACTTC,CASSYRGQGAETQYF
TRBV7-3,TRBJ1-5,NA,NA,TGTGCCAGCAGCTTAAAGATTGCGCAGGGTAATAGCAATCAGCCCCAGCATTTT,CASSLKIAQGNSNQPQHF
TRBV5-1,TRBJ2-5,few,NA,TGCGCCAGCAGCTTGGCCCCCCGTTACCAAGAGACCCAGTACTTC,CASSLAPRYQETQYF